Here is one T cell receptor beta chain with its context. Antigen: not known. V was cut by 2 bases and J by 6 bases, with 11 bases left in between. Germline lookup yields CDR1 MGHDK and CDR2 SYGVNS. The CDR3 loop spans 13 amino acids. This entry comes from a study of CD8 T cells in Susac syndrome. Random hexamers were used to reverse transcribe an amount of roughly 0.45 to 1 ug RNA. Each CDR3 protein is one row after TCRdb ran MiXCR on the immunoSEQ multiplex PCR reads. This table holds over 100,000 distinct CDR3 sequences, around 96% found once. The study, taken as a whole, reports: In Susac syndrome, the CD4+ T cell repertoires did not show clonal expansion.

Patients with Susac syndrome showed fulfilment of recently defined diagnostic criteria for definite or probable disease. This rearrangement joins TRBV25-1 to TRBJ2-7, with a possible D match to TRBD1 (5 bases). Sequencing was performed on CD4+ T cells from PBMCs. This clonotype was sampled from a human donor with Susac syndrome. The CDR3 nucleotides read TGTGCCAGCAGTGAAGGCAGGGCCCTCGAGCAGTACTTC. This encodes CASSEGRALEQYF.